Below are 14 T cell receptor beta chains sequenced from a single sample in a study of spatial heterogeneity in lung cancer. Time point reported: sample taken at primary tumor resection. Unsorted tumor, nontumor lung tissue or cryopreserved PBMC supplied the whole RNA. TCRdb reanalysed the 5' RACE reads using MiXCR and keeps one entry per CDR3 protein. Of more than 3,500 distinct CDR3 sequences listed, around 9.6% are singletons. The sample in question was PBMCs, obtained at surgery. Every receptor here comes from a male donor with early-stage non-small cell lung cancer.

This clonotype was detected a few times. The chain combines TRBV20-1 with TRBJ2-3; TRBD2 matches 12 bases. J was trimmed by 1 base and V by 1 base; bases with no gene match: 12. Germline V lookup: CDR1 DFQATT, CDR2 SNEGSKA (reference sequence). The CDR3 extends over 19 amino acids. CDR3 sequence: CSARVSSGGARGGTDTQYF. The CDR3 DNA reads TGCAGTGCTAGAGTCTCTAGCGGGGGGGCCCGAGGCGGCACAGATACGCAGTATTTT.

Many counts were recorded for this clonotype. The rearrangement joins TRBV4-1 to TRBJ1-6; D gene unclear. Trimming pared 1 base from V and 13 bases from J, leaving 14 bases between. The CDR3 runs to 14 residues. Germline lookup yields CDR1 MGHRA and CDR2 YSYEKL. In nucleotides, the CDR3 is TGCGCCAGCAGCCAAGGGCGGTCACAGTTTCCCCTCCACTTT. Amino acids: CASSQGRSQFPLHF.

This clonotype was seen many times. J is TRBJ1-3 and V is TRBV28; unclear D gene. The germline CDR1 and CDR2 sequences are MDHEN and SYDVKM. Trimming pared 5 bases from V and 1 base from J, leaving 6 bases between. The CDR3 has 13 residues. The CDR3 protein is CASSDWSGNTIYF. CDR3 nucleotides: TGTGCCAGCAGTGATTGGTCTGGAAACACCATATATTTT.

This clonotype was observed many times. The genes are TRBV6-5 and TRBJ2-7; the D is unclear. CDR1 and CDR2 from the germline V gene are MNHEY and SVGAGI. CDR3 length equals 14 residues. V was pared by 0 bases and J by 0 bases, with 6 bases between. CDR3 nucleotides: TGTGCCAGCAGTTACTCCCCCTCCTCCTACGAGCAGTACTTC. Residues: CASSYSPSSYEQYF.

This clonotype was found many times. This CDR3 reads CASRPNLRRTDTQYF. The CDR3 DNA reads TGTGCCAGCAGACCAAACCTGAGGAGGACAGATACGCAGTATTTT. The chain carries TRBV27 and TRBJ2-3; D perhaps matches TRBD2 (5 bases). CDR3 length: 15 amino acids. Trimming left V 6 bases short and J 3 bases short, with 16 bases between. Looked up from germline, CDR1 is MNHEY and CDR2 is SMNVEV (reference sequence).

This clonotype was found many times. V is TRBV7-8 and J is TRBJ2-1, with 8 bases that match TRBD2. The CDR3 has 15 amino acids. J lost 3 bases, V lost 3 bases, and 4 bases had no gene match. Germline V gives CDR1 SGHVS, CDR2 FQNEAQ. For the CDR3, the DNA is TGTGCCAGCAGCTTCCCGGGGGGGCTCTACAATGAGCAGTTCTTC. Its protein is CASSFPGGLYNEQFF.

This clonotype is termed medium-sized. The genes are TRBV7-9 and TRBJ2-6; D is possibly TRBD1 or TRBD2 (5 bases each). The V end lost 5 bases, the J end lost 0 bases, and 14 bases lay between the germline ends. CDR3 length equals 17 residues. Germline values: CDR1 SEHNR, CDR2 FQNEAQ (reference sequence). The CDR3 sequence is CASSPGTRGSGANVLTF. CDR3 nucleotides: TGTGCCAGCAGCCCCGGGACGAGGGGCTCTGGGGCCAACGTCCTGACTTTC.

V and J are TRBV20-1 and TRBJ2-1; D gene unclear. The length of the CDR3 is 15 residues. Germline CDR1 DFQATT, CDR2 SNEGSKA (reference sequence). Trimming took 0 bases from V and 2 from J, leaving 11 bases between them. CDR3 residues: CSARDRSEPYNEQFF. Written as DNA, the CDR3 is TGCAGTGCTAGAGATCGGAGCGAGCCCTACAATGAGCAGTTCTTC.

The gene calls are TRBV28 and TRBJ2-4; possible D gene TRBD2, 6 bases. V gave up 5 bases and J gave up 5 bases, with 16 bases separating them. Germline values: CDR1 MDHEN, CDR2 SYDVKM. The CDR3 is 15 residues long. The CDR3 coding sequence is TGTGCCAGCAGTCCGCCTGCGGGCGGGGAAAACATTCAGTACTTC. Its translation: CASSPPAGGENIQYF. Drawing the rest from reference TRBV28 and TRBJ2-4, the complete variable domain is DVKVTQSSRYLVKRTGEKVFLECVQDMDHENMFWYRQDPGLGLRLIYFSYDVKMKEKGDIPEGYSVSREKKERFSLILESASTNQTSMYLCASSPPAGGENIQYFGAGTRLSVL.

This clonotype has only a few counts. This chain uses TRBV28 with TRBJ1-2; D gene uncertain. The CDR3 is made up of 13 amino acids. V lost 5 bases and J lost 3, with 10 bases in between. Per germline, CDR1 MDHEN and CDR2 SYDVKM. The CDR3 here is CASSTRQDYGYTF. The CDR3, as DNA: TGTGCCAGCAGTACGAGACAAGACTATGGCTACACCTTC.

The J gene is TRBJ2-2, the V gene TRBV7-9, with D maybe TRBD2 (5 bases). Deletions cut 5 bases from V and 5 bases from J, with 15 bases between. Germline CDR1 is SEHNR and CDR2 is FQNEAQ (reference sequence). The CDR3 runs 15 residues. DNA of the CDR3: TGTGCCAGCAGCCCCCCCGCGTGGGAGACCGGGGAGCTGTTTTTT. It yields the protein CASSPPAWETGELFF.

In its sample, this clonotype was seen many times. V and J are TRBV27 and TRBJ2-3, with 7 bases identical to TRBD1. V lost 10 bases to trimming and J lost 4 bases; unmatched junction nucleotides: 8. The CDR3 contains 13 residues. Germline CDR1 reads MNHEY; CDR2 reads SMNVEV (reference sequence). The CDR3 DNA reads as TGTGCCACCCCGGACAGGAGGTCAGATACGCAGTATTTT. Its translation: CATPDRRSDTQYF.

Ten or more counts support this clonotype. The V gene is TRBV3-1, the J gene TRBJ2-7; 9 bases are shared with TRBD1. The V gene's germline CDR1 is LGHDT and CDR2 YNNKEL (reference sequence). This CDR3 is built from 15 residues. V was clipped by 0 bases and J by 6 bases; unmatched bases: 6. Here the CDR3 DNA reads TGTGCCAGCAGCCAAGATAACAGGGGGCAGGGCGAGCAGTACTTC. It codes for CASSQDNRGQGEQYF.

This clonotype was seen ten or more times. V gene TRBV27 combines with J gene TRBJ2-3; D possibly corresponds to TRBD2 (5 bases). The CDR3 has 12 amino acids. Per germline, CDR1 MNHEY and CDR2 SMNVEV (reference sequence). Trimming removed 4 bases from V and 4 bases from J, with 6 bases in between. Here the CDR3 reads CASSSGADTQYF. CDR3 bases: TGTGCCAGCAGTTCCGGGGCAGATACGCAGTATTTT.